This TCR beta chain is from a study of cytomegalovirus exposure and HLA in healthy donors. The study's findings and limits: Overall, around 150 TCR beta chains were annotated as cytomegalovirus-associated. In the approximately 120 validation repertoires, a later analysis found that first-cohort TCR clusters tended to co-occur.

The repertoire was sequenced with immunoSEQ multiplex PCR; TCRdb's copy has only in-frame clones and lacks some. The top ten hold 10% to 15% of the sample, which has 200,000 or so clones, more than 65% seen once. Of note for this clone: Its antigen is not identified.

The germline V gene encodes CDR1 SGHNT and CDR2 YYREEE (reference sequence). With 5 bases clipped from V and 4 bases from J, the junction kept 13 bases outside the gene matches. This CDR3 contains 16 residues. The sample was PBMCs. J is TRBJ1-2 and V is TRBV5-4; 8 bases align to TRBD1. The clonotype was recovered from a woman aged 30 to 39 in good health and CMV-seropositive. CDR3 nucleotides: TGTGCCAGCAGTTTCACCGGGACAGGCCTTTTCTATGGCTACACCTTC. It codes for CASSFTGTGLFYGYTF. The complete variable domain, with remaining parts taken from reference TRBV5-4 and TRBJ1-2, reads ETGVTQSPTHLIKTRGQQVTLRCSSQSGHNTVSWYQQALGQGPQFIFQYYREEENGRGNFPPRFSGLQFPNYSSELNVNALELDDSALYLCASSFTGTGLFYGYTFGSGTRLTVV.